In its sample, the clone carrying this TCR beta chain was seen once. This specimen comes from a study of blood T cell repertoires in COVID-19. Overall study context: Sites in the United States, Italy and Spain provided acute and convalescent COVID-19 samples. T cells, B-cell-depleted T cells, or PBMCs provided the cDNA or gDNA that served as material.

Original analysis: The authors estimated nucleated cell counts from reference gene primer amplification. TCRdb's table, derived via immunoSEQ multiplex PCR, lists solely in-frame clones and lacks some. D and trimming come from the DNA, and the V and J calls and clone size come from that table. Found here are more than 95,000 clones, 65% to 90% of them singletons; the top ten hold 4.1%. V dropped 1 base and J dropped 9 bases, with 10 bases sitting between them. CDR1 is SGHDN and CDR2 is FVKESK in the germline V gene. This CDR3 is 12 amino acids long. This clonotype was sampled from a man aged 50-60 years with acute or convalescent COVID-19. Sequenced input: peripheral blood. This rearrangement joins TRBV14 to TRBJ2-7; D might be TRBD1 (5 bases). In DNA form, the CDR3 reads TGTGCCAGCAGCCAAGCAGGGTCTTGGCAGTACTTC. Protein sequence: CASSQAGSWQYF.